This T cell receptor (beta chain) was recovered during a study of T cells expressing NK-cell markers. A note on this clonotype: Its cognate antigen is unknown.

No DNA is given; TCRdb re-called the 5' RACE reads and lists each CDR3 protein once. This repertoire includes 200,000 to 300,000 distinct CDR3 sequences. Notes on the study in general: For a handful of donors, these clonotypes were likewise the leading ones in the CD3+CD56-NKG2C+ fraction.

The CDR3 covers 13 residues. Germline V gene sequence: CDR1 SGHRS, CDR2 YFSETQ. What was sequenced was blood T cells: a sorted CD56 or NKG2C T cell subset, CD4+ or CD8+ T cells, or bulk PBMC T cells (not recorded which). The clonotype originates from a woman aged 18-70 years in good health. The chain recombines TRBV5-1 with TRBJ2-3; with no DNA, the TCRdb D assignment of TRBD2 cannot be verified. The CDR3 reads CASSLAGPDTQYF.